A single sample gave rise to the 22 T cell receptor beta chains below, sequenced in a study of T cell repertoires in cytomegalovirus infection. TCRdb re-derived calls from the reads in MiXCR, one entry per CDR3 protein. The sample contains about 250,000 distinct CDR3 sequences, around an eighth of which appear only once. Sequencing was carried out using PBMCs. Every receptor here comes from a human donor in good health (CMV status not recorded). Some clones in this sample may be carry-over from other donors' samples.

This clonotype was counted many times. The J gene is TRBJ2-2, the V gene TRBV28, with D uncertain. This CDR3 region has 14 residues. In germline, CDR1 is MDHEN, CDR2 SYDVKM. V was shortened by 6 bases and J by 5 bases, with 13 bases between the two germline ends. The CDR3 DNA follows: TGTGCCAGCAGGACCTCGACACGGACCGGGGAGCTGTTTTTT. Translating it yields CASRTSTRTGELFF.

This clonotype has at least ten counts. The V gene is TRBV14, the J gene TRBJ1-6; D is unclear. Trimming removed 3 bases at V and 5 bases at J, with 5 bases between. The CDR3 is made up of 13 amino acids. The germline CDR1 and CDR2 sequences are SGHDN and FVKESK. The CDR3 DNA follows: TGTGCCAGCAGCCAGTTAAATAATTCACCCCTCCACTTT. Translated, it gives CASSQLNNSPLHF.

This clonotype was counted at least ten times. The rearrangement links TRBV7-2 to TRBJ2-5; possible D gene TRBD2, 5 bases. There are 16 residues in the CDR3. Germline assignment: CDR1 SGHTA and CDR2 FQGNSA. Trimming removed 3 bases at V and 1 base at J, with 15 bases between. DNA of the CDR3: TGTGCCAGCAGCTTGAGGAGGTTTCAAATCCAAGAGACCCAGTACTTC. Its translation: CASSLRRFQIQETQYF.

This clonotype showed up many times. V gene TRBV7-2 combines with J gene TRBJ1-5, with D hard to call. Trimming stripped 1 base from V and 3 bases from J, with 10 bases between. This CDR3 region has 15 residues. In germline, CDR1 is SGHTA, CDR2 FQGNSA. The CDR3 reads CASSLGEITNQPQHF. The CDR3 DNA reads TGTGCCAGCAGCTTAGGCGAGATTACCAATCAGCCCCAGCATTTT. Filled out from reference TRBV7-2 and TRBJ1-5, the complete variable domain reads GAGVSQSPSNKVTEKGKDVELRCDPISGHTALYWYRQSLGQGLEFLIYFQGNSAPDKSGLPSDRFSAERTGGSVSTLTIQRTQQEDSAVYLCASSLGEITNQPQHFGDGTRLSIL.

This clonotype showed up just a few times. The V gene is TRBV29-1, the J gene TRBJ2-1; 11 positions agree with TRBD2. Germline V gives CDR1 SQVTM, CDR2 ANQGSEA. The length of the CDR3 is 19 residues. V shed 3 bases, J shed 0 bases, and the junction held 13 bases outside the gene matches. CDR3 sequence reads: CSVETYPGTSGLSYNEQFF. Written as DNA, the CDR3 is TGCAGCGTTGAGACCTATCCCGGGACTAGCGGCCTCTCCTACAATGAGCAGTTCTTC.

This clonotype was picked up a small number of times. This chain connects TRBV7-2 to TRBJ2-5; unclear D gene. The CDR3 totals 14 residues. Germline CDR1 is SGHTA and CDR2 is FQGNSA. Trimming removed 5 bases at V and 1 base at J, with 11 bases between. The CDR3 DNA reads TGTGCCAGCAGCGTAGACCGGGTCCAAGAGACCCAGTACTTC. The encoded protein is CASSVDRVQETQYF.

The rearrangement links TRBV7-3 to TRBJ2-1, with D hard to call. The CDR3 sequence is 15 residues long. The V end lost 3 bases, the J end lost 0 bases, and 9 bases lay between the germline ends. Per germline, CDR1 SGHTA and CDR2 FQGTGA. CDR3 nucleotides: TGTGCCAGCAGCTTCGGCCCCGGCTCCTACAATGAGCAGTTCTTC. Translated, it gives CASSFGPGSYNEQFF. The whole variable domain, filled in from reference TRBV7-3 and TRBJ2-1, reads GAGVSQTPSNKVTEKGKYVELRCDPISGHTALYWYRQSLGQGPEFLIYFQGTGAADDSGLPNDRFFAVRPEGSVSTLKIQRTERGDSAVYLCASSFGPGSYNEQFFGPGTRLTVL.

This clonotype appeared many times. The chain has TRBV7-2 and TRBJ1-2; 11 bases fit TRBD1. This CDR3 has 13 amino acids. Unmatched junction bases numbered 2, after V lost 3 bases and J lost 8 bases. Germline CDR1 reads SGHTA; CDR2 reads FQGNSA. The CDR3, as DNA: TGTGCCAGCAGCTTGGGACAGGGGGAAGGCTACACCTTC. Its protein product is CASSLGQGEGYTF.

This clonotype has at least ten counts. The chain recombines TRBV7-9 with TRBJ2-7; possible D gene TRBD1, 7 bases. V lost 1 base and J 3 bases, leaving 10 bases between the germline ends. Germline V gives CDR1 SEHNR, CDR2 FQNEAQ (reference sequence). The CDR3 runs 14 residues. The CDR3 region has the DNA TGTGCCAGCAGCTTAGGCGGGACAGTCTACGAGCAGTACTTC. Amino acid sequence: CASSLGGTVYEQYF.

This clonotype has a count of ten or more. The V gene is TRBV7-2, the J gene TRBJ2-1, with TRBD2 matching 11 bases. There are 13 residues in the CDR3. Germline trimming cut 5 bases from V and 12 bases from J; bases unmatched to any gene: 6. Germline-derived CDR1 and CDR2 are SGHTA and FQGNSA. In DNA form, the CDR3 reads TGTGCCAGCAGCGAGGGACTAGCGGTTGGGCAGTTCTTC. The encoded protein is CASSEGLAVGQFF.

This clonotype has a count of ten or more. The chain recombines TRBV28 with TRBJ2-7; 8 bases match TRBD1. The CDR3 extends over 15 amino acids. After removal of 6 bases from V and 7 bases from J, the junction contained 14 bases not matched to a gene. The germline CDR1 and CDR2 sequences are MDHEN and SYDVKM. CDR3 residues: CASSSPGTGLREQYF. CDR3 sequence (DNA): TGTGCCAGCAGCTCCCCCGGGACAGGACTTAGGGAGCAGTACTTC.

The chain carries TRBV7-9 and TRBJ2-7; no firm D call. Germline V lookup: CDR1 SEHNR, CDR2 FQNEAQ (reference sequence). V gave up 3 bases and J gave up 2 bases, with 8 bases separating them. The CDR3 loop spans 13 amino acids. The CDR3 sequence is CASSFGWTYEQYF. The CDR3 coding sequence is TGTGCCAGCAGCTTTGGCTGGACCTACGAGCAGTACTTC.

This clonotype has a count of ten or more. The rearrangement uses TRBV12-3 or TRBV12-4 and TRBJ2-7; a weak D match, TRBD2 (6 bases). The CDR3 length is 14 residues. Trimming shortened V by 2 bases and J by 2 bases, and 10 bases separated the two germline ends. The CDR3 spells CASSLQGGTYEQYF. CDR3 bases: TGTGCCAGCAGTTTACAGGGAGGAACCTACGAGCAGTACTTC.

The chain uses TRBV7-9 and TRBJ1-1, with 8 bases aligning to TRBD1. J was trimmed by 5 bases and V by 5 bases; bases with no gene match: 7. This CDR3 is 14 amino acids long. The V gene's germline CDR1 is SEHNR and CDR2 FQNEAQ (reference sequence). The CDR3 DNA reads TGTGCCAGCAGCGTAAGACAGGGGCGGACTGAAGCTTTCTTT. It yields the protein CASSVRQGRTEAFF.

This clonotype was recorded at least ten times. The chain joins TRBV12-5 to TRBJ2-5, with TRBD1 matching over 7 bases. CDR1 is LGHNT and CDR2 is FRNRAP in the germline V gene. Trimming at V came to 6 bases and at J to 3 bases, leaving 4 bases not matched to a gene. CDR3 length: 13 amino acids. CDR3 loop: CASGQTGKETQYF. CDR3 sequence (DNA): TGTGCTAGTGGCCAGACAGGGAAAGAGACCCAGTACTTC.

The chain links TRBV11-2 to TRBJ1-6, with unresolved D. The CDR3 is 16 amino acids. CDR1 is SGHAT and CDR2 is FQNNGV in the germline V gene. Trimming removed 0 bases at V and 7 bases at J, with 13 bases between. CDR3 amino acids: CASSLDRPKANSPLHF. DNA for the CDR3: TGTGCCAGCAGCTTAGATCGTCCGAAAGCGAATTCACCCCTCCACTTT.

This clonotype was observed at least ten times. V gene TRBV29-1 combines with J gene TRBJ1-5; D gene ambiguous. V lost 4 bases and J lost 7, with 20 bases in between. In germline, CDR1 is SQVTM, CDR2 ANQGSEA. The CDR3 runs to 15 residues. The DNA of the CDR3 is TGCAGCGTTGTTGATGTCCCGGCCGCGGGACAGCCCCAGCATTTT. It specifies CSVVDVPAAGQPQHF.

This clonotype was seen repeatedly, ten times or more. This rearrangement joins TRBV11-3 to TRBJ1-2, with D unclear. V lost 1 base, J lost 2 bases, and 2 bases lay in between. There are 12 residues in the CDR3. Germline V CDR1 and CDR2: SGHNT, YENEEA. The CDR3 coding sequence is TGTGCCAGCAGCTTAGGGAACTATGGCTACACCTTC. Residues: CASSLGNYGYTF.

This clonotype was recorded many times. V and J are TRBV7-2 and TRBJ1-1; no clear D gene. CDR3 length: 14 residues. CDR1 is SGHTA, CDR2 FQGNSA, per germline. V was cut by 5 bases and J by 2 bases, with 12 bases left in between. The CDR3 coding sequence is TGTGCCAGCAGCCGCAGCGGACTTAACACTGAAGCTTTCTTT. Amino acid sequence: CASSRSGLNTEAFF.

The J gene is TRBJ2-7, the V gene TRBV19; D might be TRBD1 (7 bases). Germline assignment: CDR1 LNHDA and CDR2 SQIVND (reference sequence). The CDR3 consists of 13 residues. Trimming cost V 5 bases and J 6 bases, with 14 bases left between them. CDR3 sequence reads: CASSLPGGSEQYF. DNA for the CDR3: TGTGCCAGTAGTCTCCCAGGGGGGTCCGAGCAGTACTTC.

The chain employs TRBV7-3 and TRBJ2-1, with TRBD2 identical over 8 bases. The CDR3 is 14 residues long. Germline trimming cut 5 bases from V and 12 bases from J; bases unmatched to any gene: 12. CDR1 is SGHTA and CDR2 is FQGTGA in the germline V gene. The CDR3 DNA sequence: TGTGCCAGCAGCCCGACCGGGACTAGGGATCGGCAGTTCTTC. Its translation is CASSPTGTRDRQFF.

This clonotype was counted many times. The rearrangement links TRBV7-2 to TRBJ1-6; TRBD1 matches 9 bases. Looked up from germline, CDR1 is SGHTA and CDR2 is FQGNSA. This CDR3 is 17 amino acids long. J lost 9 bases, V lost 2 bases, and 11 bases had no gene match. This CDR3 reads CASSLKTGGIHGSPLHF. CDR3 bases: TGTGCCAGCAGCTTAAAGACAGGGGGAATTCACGGTTCACCCCTCCACTTT.